This T cell receptor (beta chain) was retrieved from a study of blood T cell repertoires in COVID-19. V dropped 6 bases and J dropped 6 bases, with 18 bases sitting between them. This CDR3 contains 15 residues. Germline V CDR1 and CDR2: SEHNR, FQNEAQ (reference sequence). Libraries were prepared by immunoSEQ multiplex PCR; TCRdb keeps only in-frame clonotypes and omits some of them. The sample records roughly 200,000 clones, less than 90% being singletons. This clone came up once. This chain uses TRBV7-9 with TRBJ2-1; D may be TRBD2 (6 bases). The receptor comes from a woman over 75 with COVID-19, enrolled during active disease. The sample was peripheral blood. The DNA for the CDR3 is TGTGCCAGCAGTTGGGGGGTCAATATCCCCAATGAGCAGTTCTTC. It specifies CASSWGVNIPNEQFF.